This is a list of T cell receptor beta chains from one sample in a study of OX40 agonist ivuxolimab in advanced cancers. Here immunoSEQ multiplex PCR was the method, and the copy in TCRdb shows in-frame clones only, minus some. There are 74,000 or so clones in the sample; about 90% occur only once, and 10% lies in the top ten. This material consisted of CD4+ or CD8+ T cells sorted from blood, taken in a trial of the OX40 agonist ivuxolimab. These receptors were taken from an adult with an advanced solid tumor such as melanoma, head and neck, liver or kidney cancer. Both conserved end residues are part of each CDR3. D genes are given only for firm matches. Only part of the rows carry a size: once, few, many, or a class if the clone is expanded.

clone_size: NA; j_call: TRBJ2-1; v_call: TRBV10-2; d_call: TRBD2; cdr3_aa: CASSDRTSANNEQFF; cdr3_nt: TGCGCCAGCAGTGACCGGACTAGCGCCAACAATGAGCAGTTCTTC
clone_size: NA; j_call: TRBJ1-1; v_call: TRBV28; d_call: TRBD1; cdr3_aa: CASSFPRQGGSEAFF; cdr3_nt: TGTGCCAGCAGTTTCCCTCGACAGGGGGGCAGTGAAGCTTTCTTT
clone_size: NA; j_call: TRBJ2-5; v_call: TRBV7-2; d_call: TRBD2; cdr3_aa: CASSAGTSGGPWETQYF; cdr3_nt: TGTGCCAGCAGCGCCGGGACTAGCGGGGGCCCCTGGGAGACCCAGTACTTC
clone_size: NA; j_call: TRBJ1-2; v_call: TRBV25-1; d_call: NA; cdr3_aa: CASSDARTLGGYTF; cdr3_nt: TGTGCCAGCTCTGACGCCCGGACGCTCGGGGGCTACACCTTC
clone_size: NA; j_call: TRBJ1-6; v_call: TRBV28; d_call: NA; cdr3_aa: CASKGTSSYNSPLHF; cdr3_nt: TGTGCCAGCAAGGGGACGAGCTCCTATAATTCACCCCTCCACTTT
clone_size: NA; j_call: TRBJ1-2; v_call: TRBV9; d_call: NA; cdr3_aa: CASSVGGGREVHYGYTF; cdr3_nt: TGTGCCAGCAGCGTAGGTGGGGGGAGGGAGGTCCACTATGGCTACACCTTC
clone_size: NA; j_call: TRBJ1-1; v_call: TRBV18; d_call: NA; cdr3_aa: CASSPIGVTEAFF; cdr3_nt: TGTGCCAGCTCACCGATAGGGGTCACTGAAGCTTTCTTT
clone_size: NA; j_call: TRBJ1-2; v_call: TRBV5-6; d_call: NA; cdr3_aa: CASSLNYGYTF; cdr3_nt: TGTGCCAGCAGCCTTAACTATGGCTACACCTTC
clone_size: once; j_call: TRBJ1-5; v_call: TRBV19; d_call: TRBD1; cdr3_aa: CASSLDRGLQPQHF; cdr3_nt: TGTGCCAGTAGTTTAGACAGGGGTTTGCAGCCCCAGCATTTT
clone_size: NA; j_call: TRBJ1-6; v_call: TRBV5-6; d_call: TRBD1; cdr3_aa: CASSLEGQGISPLHF; cdr3_nt: TGTGCCAGCAGCTTGGAGGGACAGGGTATTTCACCCCTCCACTTT
clone_size: NA; j_call: TRBJ1-1; v_call: TRBV15; d_call: NA; cdr3_aa: CATSRDIGGSHEAFF; cdr3_nt: TGTGCCACCAGCAGAGATATAGGAGGCTCTCATGAAGCTTTCTTT
clone_size: once; j_call: TRBJ2-7; v_call: TRBV12-5; d_call: NA; cdr3_aa: CASGSLLREQYF; cdr3_nt: TGTGCTAGTGGTTCCCTACTTCGCGAGCAGTACTTC
clone_size: NA; j_call: TRBJ1-5; v_call: TRBV5-6; d_call: NA; cdr3_aa: CASSLSRWGQENQPQHF; cdr3_nt: TGTGCCAGCAGCTTGAGCCGCTGGGGGCAGGAAAATCAGCCCCAGCATTTT
clone_size: NA; j_call: TRBJ1-5; v_call: TRBV5-8; d_call: TRBD1; cdr3_aa: CASSLGTGRGQPQHF; cdr3_nt: TGTGCCAGCAGCTTGGGGACAGGCCGGGGGCAGCCCCAGCATTTT
clone_size: NA; j_call: TRBJ2-1; v_call: TRBV9; d_call: TRBD2; cdr3_aa: CASSVDLGTSGGALTSEQFF; cdr3_nt: TGTGCCAGCAGCGTAGATCTTGGGACTAGCGGGGGGGCCCTAACCAGTGAGCAGTTCTTC
clone_size: NA; j_call: TRBJ2-3; v_call: TRBV9; d_call: NA; cdr3_aa: CASSPFRGASSTDTQYF; cdr3_nt: TGTGCCAGCAGTCCGTTCCGGGGGGCTTCTAGCACAGATACGCAGTATTTT
clone_size: NA; j_call: TRBJ1-4; v_call: TRBV2; d_call: NA; cdr3_aa: CASRLWVEEKLFF; cdr3_nt: TGTGCCAGCAGGTTATGGGTTGAGGAAAAACTGTTTTTT
clone_size: NA; j_call: TRBJ1-4; v_call: TRBV4-1; d_call: NA; cdr3_aa: CASSQGVKLFF; cdr3_nt: TGCGCCAGCAGCCAGGGAGTAAAACTGTTTTTT
clone_size: NA; j_call: TRBJ2-2; v_call: TRBV19; d_call: NA; cdr3_aa: CASSLTGGAGELFF; cdr3_nt: TGTGCCAGTAGTCTGACAGGAGGGGCCGGGGAGCTGTTTTTT
clone_size: NA; j_call: TRBJ2-3; v_call: TRBV15; d_call: TRBD2; cdr3_aa: CATSRAASGSADTQYF; cdr3_nt: TGTGCCACCAGCAGAGCAGCTAGCGGGAGTGCAGATACGCAGTATTTT
clone_size: once; j_call: TRBJ2-2; v_call: TRBV5-4; d_call: TRBD2; cdr3_aa: CASSPGTSWELFF; cdr3_nt: TGTGCCAGCAGCCCCGGGACTAGCTGGGAGCTGTTTTTT